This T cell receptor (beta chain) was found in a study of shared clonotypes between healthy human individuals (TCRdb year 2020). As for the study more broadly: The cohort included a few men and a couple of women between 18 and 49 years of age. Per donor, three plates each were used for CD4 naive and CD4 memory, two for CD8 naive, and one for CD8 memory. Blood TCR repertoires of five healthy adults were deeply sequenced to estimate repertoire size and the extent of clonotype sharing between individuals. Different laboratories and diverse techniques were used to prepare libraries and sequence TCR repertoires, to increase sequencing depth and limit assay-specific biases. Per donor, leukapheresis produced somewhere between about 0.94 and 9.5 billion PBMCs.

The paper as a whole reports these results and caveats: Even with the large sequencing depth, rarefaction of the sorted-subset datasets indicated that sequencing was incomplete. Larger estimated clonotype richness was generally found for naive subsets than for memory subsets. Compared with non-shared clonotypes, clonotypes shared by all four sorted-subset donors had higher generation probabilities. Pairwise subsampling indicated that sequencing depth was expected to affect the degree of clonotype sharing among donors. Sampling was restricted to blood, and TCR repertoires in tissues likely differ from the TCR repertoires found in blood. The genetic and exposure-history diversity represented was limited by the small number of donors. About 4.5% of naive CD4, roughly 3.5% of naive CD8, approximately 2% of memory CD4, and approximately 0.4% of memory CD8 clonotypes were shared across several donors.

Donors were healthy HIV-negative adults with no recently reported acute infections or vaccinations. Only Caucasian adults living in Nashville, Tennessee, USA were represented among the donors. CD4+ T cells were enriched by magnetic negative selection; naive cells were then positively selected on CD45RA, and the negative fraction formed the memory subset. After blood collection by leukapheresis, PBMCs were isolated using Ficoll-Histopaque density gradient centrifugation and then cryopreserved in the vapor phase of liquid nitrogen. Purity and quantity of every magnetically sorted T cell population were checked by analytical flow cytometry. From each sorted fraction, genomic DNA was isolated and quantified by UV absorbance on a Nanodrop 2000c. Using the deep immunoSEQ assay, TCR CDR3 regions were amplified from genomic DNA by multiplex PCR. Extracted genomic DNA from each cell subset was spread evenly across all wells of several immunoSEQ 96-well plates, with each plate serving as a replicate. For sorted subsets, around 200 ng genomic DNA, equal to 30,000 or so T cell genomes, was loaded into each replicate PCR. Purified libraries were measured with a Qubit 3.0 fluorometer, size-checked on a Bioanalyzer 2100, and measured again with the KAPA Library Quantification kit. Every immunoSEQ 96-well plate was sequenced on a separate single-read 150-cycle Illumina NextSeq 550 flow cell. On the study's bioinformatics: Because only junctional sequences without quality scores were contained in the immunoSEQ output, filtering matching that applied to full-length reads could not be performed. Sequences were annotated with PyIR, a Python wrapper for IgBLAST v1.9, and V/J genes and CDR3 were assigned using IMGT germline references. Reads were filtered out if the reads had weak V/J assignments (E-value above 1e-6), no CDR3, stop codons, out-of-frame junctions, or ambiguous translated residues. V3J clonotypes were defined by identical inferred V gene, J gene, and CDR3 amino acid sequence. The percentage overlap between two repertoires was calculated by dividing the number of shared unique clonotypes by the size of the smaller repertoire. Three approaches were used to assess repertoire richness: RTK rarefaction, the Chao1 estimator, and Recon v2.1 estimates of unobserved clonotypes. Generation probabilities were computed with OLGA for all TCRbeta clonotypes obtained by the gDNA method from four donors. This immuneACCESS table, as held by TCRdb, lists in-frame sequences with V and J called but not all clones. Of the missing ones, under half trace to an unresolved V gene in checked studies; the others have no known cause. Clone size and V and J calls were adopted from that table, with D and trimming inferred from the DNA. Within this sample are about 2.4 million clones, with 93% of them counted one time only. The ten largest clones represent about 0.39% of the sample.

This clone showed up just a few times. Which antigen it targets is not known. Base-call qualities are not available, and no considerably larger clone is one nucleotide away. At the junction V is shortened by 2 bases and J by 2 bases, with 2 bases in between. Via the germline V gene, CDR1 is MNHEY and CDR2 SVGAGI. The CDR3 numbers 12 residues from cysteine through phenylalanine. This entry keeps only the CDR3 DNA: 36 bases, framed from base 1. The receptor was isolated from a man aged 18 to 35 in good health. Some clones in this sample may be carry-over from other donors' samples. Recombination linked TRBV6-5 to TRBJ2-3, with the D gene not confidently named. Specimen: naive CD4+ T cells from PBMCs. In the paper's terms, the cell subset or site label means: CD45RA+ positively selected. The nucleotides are TGTGCCAGCAGTTACCCCACAGATACGCAGTATTTT. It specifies CASSYPTDTQYF.